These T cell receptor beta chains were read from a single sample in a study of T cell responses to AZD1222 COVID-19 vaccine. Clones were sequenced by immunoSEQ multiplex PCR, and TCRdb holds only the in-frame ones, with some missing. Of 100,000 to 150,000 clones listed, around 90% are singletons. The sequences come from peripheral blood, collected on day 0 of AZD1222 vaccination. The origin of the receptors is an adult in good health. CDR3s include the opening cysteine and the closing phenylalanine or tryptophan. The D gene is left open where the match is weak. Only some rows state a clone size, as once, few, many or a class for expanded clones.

TGTGCCAGCATGGGGGGGGCAGGGGCCGGTTGGACTGAAGCTTTCTTT | CASMGGAGAGWTEAFF | TRBJ1-1 | - | once | TRBV21-1
TGTGCCAGCAGCTTGAGGGGTCGAACCGAAGCTTTCTTT | CASSLRGRTEAFF | TRBJ1-1 | - | - | TRBV5-6
TGTGCCAGCAGTGGAATGCGGGATAGCAATCAGCCCCAGCATTTT | CASSGMRDSNQPQHF | TRBJ1-5 | - | - | TRBV2
TGTGCCAGCTCACCGGGGGCAGTGTACGAGCAGTACTTC | CASSPGAVYEQYF | TRBJ2-7 | - | - | TRBV18
TGTGCCACCAGCAGAGAAGGGAGCCCCCCGGATTTT | CATSREGSPPDF | TRBJ1-5 | - | - | TRBV15
TGCGCCAGCAGCTTAGCGGGAACCCCGGAGACCCAGTACTTC | CASSLAGTPETQYF | TRBJ2-5 | TRBD2 | - | TRBV5-1
TGTGCCAGCAGCTTGGGTAGGGACCCTTCCAATGAAAAACTGTTTTTT | CASSLGRDPSNEKLFF | TRBJ1-4 | - | - | TRBV5-5
TGCGCCAGCAGCTTGGAACCCACGGGTGGCTACACCTTC | CASSLEPTGGYTF | TRBJ1-2 | - | - | TRBV5-1
TGTGCCAGCAGCTCCCGGGGGACGTACCAAGAGACCCAGTACTTC | CASSSRGTYQETQYF | TRBJ2-5 | - | - | TRBV7-9
TGCAGTGCTACAGGAAATGAGCAGTTCTTC | CSATGNEQFF | TRBJ2-1 | - | - | TRBV20-1
TGTGCCAGCTCACTCGGGCAGGGGAACACTGAAGCTTTCTTT | CASSLGQGNTEAFF | TRBJ1-1 | - | - | TRBV18
TGTGCCAGCAGCCGCTCGCTGGTTTCCTATAATTCACCCCTCCACTTT | CASSRSLVSYNSPLHF | TRBJ1-6 | - | once | TRBV25-1
TGCGCCAGCAGCCATTTCACAGGGCAAGATACGCAGTATTTT | CASSHFTGQDTQYF | TRBJ2-3 | - | few | TRBV4-3
TGTGCCAGCAGCTTAGGTATATGGAACACCATATATTTT | CASSLGIWNTIYF | TRBJ1-3 | - | once | TRBV7-2
TGTGCCACTCACTCGGGACAGAATAGCAATCAGCCCCAGCATTTT | CATHSGQNSNQPQHF | TRBJ1-5 | TRBD1 | few | TRBV6-5
TGTGCCAGCAGCTTCGTTCCTGAGATGAACACTGAAGCTTTCTTT | CASSFVPEMNTEAFF | TRBJ1-1 | - | - | TRBV11-2
TGTGCCAGTAGTATAGATGGGGGGTTCAGCTATGGCTACACCTTC | CASSIDGGFSYGYTF | TRBJ1-2 | - | once | TRBV19
TGTGCCAGCAGTCCTGTGGGCTTCGAACACTATGGCTACACCTTC | CASSPVGFEHYGYTF | TRBJ1-2 | - | - | TRBV6-6
TGTGCCAGCAGCGCAAACGAGCAGTACTTC | CASSANEQYF | TRBJ2-7 | - | once | TRBV28
TGTGCCAGCTCACCGAGTGGGGACAGCATTGAAGCTTTCTTT | CASSPSGDSIEAFF | TRBJ1-1 | TRBD1 | - | TRBV18
TGTGCCAGCAGAACCGGGACCGTATTAGCCTACACCTTC | CASRTGTVLAYTF | TRBJ1-2 | - | - | TRBV6-5
TGTGCCAGCACAGCAGGGATAAATGAGCAGTTCTTC | CASTAGINEQFF | TRBJ2-1 | - | - | TRBV12-3/TRBV12-4
TGTGCCAGCAGCCTAAACAACCTCTACGAGCAGTACTTC | CASSLNNLYEQYF | TRBJ2-7 | - | - | TRBV7-6
TGTGCCAGCAGCCAAGGGGGGACCGAAGCTTTCTTT | CASSQGGTEAFF | TRBJ1-1 | - | - | TRBV3-1/TRBV3-2
TGTGCCAGCAGCTCCAACAGGGGTAATACGCAGTATTTT | CASSSNRGNTQYF | TRBJ2-3 | TRBD1 | - | TRBV7-8
TGTGCCAGCAGCCGGGACTTGACTTCCTACGAGCAGTACTTC | CASSRDLTSYEQYF | TRBJ2-7 | - | - | TRBV11-2
TGTGCCAGCAGTGAGGACAGGCTGAACACTGAAGCTTTCTTT | CASSEDRLNTEAFF | TRBJ1-1 | TRBD1 | few | TRBV7-6
TGTGCCAGCAGTCCGTCCCGGGACGGAGCCGTTGAAGCTTTCTTT | CASSPSRDGAVEAFF | TRBJ1-1 | - | - | TRBV6-5
TGTGCCTGGAGGATGTGGACAGGGGGCGCGGGTTTGTATAATTCACCCCTCCACTTT | CAWRMWTGGAGLYNSPLHF | TRBJ1-6 | TRBD1 | - | TRBV30
TGTGCCAGCAGCCCAATCCGGGATATCACCTACGAGCAGTACTTC | CASSPIRDITYEQYF | TRBJ2-7 | - | - | TRBV7-9
TGTGCCTGGAGTGGAGGGACTTGGGACCAGTACTTC | CAWSGGTWDQYF | TRBJ2-5 | - | - | TRBV30
TGTGCCAGCAAACAATACTCAGGGGTAGGAGGCTACACCTTC | CASKQYSGVGGYTF | TRBJ1-2 | - | - | TRBV5-8
TGTGCCAGCAGCTTGGCCGGGCAGTACTTC | CASSLAGQYF | TRBJ2-7 | - | - | TRBV5-8
TGTGCTAGTGGTTTGTCTAGGGGAACTGAAGCTTTCTTT | CASGLSRGTEAFF | TRBJ1-1 | - | - | TRBV12-5
TGTGCCAGCAGTTTTCCTGGAAACACCATATATTTT | CASSFPGNTIYF | TRBJ1-3 | - | - | TRBV28
TGTGCCAGCAGCTTAGGGGGTGGCTATGGCTACACCTTC | CASSLGGGYGYTF | TRBJ1-2 | - | - | TRBV7-9
TGTGCCAGCAAATTGGGACTAGCCGCCTACAATGAGCAGTTCTTC | CASKLGLAAYNEQFF | TRBJ2-1 | TRBD2 | - | TRBV6-5
TGCGCCAGCAGGCGGGGAGGACAACGCTCTGGAAACACCATATATTTT | CASRRGGQRSGNTIYF | TRBJ1-3 | - | few | TRBV5-1
TGCGCCAGCAGCCCGAGGGGGAACACTGAAGCTTTCTTT | CASSPRGNTEAFF | TRBJ1-1 | - | - | TRBV5-1
TGCGCCAGCAGCCTCGAATACAATGAGCAGTTCTTC | CASSLEYNEQFF | TRBJ2-1 | - | once | TRBV5-1
TGTGCCAGTAGTACAGGCTGGCCCAACTATGGCTACACCTTC | CASSTGWPNYGYTF | TRBJ1-2 | - | - | TRBV19
TGTGCTAGTGGGGGGGGCGGCGGCCGAATTACTGAAGCTTTCTTT | CASGGGGGRITEAFF | TRBJ1-1 | - | - | TRBV12-5
TGCGCCAGCAGCCTGCAGGGGTCCAACGAGCAGTACTTC | CASSLQGSNEQYF | TRBJ2-7 | - | few | TRBV4-1
TGTGCCAGCAGCCAAGTATTGGAGGGTACGCAGTATTTT | CASSQVLEGTQYF | TRBJ2-3 | - | - | TRBV3-1/TRBV3-2
TGTGCCAGCAATGGAGTTCCTAATTCACCCCTCCACTTT | CASNGVPNSPLHF | TRBJ1-6 | - | once | TRBV2
TGCAGTGCTAGTGGTGGGAGGGGGAATCAGCCCCAGCATTTT | CSASGGRGNQPQHF | TRBJ1-5 | - | - | TRBV20-1
TGTGCCACAGGGAGCGGGCTGAGCTCCTACAATGAGCAGTTCTTC | CATGSGLSSYNEQFF | TRBJ2-1 | - | - | TRBV10-3
TGTGCCAGCAGCTTAGTTAGCGGGGGGGCTGGAGGATTCGATACGCAGTATTTT | CASSLVSGGAGGFDTQYF | TRBJ2-3 | TRBD2 | once | TRBV7-2
TGTGCCAGTGACCGGAGGACAGGGGACACTGAAGCTTTCTTT | CASDRRTGDTEAFF | TRBJ1-1 | TRBD1 | - | TRBV19
TGTGCCAGCGCCCAAATGGAGCGGGGGTCCGGGGAGCTGTTTTTT | CASAQMERGSGELFF | TRBJ2-2 | TRBD2 | - | TRBV5-4